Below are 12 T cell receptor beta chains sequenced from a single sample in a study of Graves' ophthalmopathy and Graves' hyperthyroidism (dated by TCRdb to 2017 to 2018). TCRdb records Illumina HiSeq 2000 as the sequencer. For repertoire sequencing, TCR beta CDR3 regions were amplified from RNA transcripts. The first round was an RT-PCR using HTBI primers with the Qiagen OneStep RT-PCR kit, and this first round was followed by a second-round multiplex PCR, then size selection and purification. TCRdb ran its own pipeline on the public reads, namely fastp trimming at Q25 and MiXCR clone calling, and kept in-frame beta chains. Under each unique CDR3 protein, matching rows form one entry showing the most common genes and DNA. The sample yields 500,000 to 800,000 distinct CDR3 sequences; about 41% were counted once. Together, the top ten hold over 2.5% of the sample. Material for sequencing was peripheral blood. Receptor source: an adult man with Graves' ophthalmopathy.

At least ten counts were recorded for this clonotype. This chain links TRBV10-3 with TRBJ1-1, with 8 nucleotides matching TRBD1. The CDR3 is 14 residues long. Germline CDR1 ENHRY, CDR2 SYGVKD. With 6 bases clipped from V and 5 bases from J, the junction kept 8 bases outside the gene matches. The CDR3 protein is CAIREDREWTEAFF. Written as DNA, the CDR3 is TGTGCCATCAGGGAGGACAGGGAGTGGACTGAAGCTTTCTTT.

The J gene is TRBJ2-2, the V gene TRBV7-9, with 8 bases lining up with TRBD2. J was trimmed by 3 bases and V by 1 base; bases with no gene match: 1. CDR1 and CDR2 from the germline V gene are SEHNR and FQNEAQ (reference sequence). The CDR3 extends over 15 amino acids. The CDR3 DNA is TGTGCCAGCAGCTTAGGAGCGGGAGACACCGGGGAGCTGTTTTTT. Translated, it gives CASSLGAGDTGELFF.

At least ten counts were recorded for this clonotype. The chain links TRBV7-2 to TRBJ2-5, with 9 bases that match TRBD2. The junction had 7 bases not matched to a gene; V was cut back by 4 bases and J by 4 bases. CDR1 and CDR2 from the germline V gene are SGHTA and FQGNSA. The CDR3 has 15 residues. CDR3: CASSWGLAERETQYF. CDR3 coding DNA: TGTGCCAGCAGCTGGGGACTAGCAGAGCGAGAGACCCAGTACTTC.

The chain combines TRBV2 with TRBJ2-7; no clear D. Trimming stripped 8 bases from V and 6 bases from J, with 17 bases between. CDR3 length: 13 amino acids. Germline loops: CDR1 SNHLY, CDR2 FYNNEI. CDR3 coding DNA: TGTGCCAGCTCACCACCGTCTTCGGCCGAGCAGTACTTC. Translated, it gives CASSPPSSAEQYF.

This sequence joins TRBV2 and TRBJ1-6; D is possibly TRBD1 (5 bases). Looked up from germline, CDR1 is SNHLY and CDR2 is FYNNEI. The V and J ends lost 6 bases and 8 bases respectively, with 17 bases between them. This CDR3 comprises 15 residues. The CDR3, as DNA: TGTGCCAGCAGCCCAGGAGTAGGGGATCATTCACCCCTCCACTTT. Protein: CASSPGVGDHSPLHF.

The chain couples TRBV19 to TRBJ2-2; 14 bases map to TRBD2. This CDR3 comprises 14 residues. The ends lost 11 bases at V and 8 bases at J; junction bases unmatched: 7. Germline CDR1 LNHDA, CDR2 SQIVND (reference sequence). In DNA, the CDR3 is TGTGCCGGGGGACTAGCGGGGGTAGCTGGGGAGCTGTTTTTT. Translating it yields CAGGLAGVAGELFF.

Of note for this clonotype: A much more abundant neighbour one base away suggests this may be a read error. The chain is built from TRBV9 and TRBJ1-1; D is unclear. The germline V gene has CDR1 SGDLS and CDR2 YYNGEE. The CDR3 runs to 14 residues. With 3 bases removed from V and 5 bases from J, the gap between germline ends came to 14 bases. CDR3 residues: CASSGGPHGTEAFF. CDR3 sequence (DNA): TGTGCCAGCAGCGGAGGACCCCATGGAACTGAAGCTTTCTTT.

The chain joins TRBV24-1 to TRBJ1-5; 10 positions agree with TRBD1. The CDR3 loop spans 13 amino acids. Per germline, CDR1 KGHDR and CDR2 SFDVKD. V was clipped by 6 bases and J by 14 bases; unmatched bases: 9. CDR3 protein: CATSSGTGVYEHF. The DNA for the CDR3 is TGTGCCACCAGTTCCGGGACAGGGGTCTACGAGCATTTT.

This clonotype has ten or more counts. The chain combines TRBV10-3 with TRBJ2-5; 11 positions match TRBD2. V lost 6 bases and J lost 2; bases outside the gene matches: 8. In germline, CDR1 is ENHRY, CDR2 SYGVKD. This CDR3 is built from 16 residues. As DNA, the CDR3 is TGTGCCATCAGCGATAATAGCGGGAGGGAGCAAGAGACCCAGTACTTC. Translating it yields CAISDNSGREQETQYF.

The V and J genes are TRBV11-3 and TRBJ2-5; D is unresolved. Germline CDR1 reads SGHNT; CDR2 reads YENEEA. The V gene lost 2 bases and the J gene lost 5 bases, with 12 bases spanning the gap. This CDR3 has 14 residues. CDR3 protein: CASSLNIGRETQYF. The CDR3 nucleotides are TGTGCCAGCAGCTTAAATATAGGTCGGGAGACCCAGTACTTC.

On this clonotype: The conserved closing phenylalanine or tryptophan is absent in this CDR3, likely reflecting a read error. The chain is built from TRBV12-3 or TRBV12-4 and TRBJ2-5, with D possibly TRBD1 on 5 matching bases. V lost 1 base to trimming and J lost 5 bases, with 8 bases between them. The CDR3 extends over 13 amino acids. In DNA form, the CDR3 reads TGTGCCAGCAGTTTAGGGAAGGGGGAGACCCAGTACGTC. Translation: CASSLGKGETQYV.

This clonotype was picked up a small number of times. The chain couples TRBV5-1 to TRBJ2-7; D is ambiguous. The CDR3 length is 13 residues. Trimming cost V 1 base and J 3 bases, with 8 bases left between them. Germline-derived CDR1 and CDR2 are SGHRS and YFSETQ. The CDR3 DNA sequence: TGCGCCAGCAGCTTGACACAAAACTACGAGCAGTACTTC. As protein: CASSLTQNYEQYF. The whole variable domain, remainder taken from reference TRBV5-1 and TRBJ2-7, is KAGVTQTPRYLIKTRGQQVTLSCSPISGHRSVSWYQQTPGQGLQFLFEYFSETQRNKGNFPGRFSGRQFSNSRSEMNVSTLELGDSALYLCASSLTQNYEQYFGPGTRLTVT.